The next 18 T cell receptor beta chains were all read from a single sample in a study of blood T cell repertoires in COVID-19. The data were produced by immunoSEQ multiplex PCR, yet TCRdb's version contains in-frame clones alone and is incomplete. The table lists about 270,000 clones, 88% of them singletons. The sample consisted of PBMCs or T cells enriched from blood (not recorded which). All receptors derive from a woman aged 50 to 60 who had recovered from COVID-19.

The chain has TRBV28 and TRBJ2-5, with a tentative D call TRBD2 (5 bases). V shed 5 bases and J shed 4 bases, with 11 bases lying between them. CDR3 length: 13 amino acids. CDR1 is MDHEN, CDR2 SYDVKM, per germline. Written as DNA, the CDR3 is TGTGCCAGCAGTGAGACTAAACCAGAGACCCAGTACTTC. Encoded protein: CASSETKPETQYF.

The chain carries TRBV6-1 and TRBJ1-1; D not resolved. The CDR3 extends over 12 amino acids. The V gene's germline CDR1 is MNHNS and CDR2 SASEGT. The ends were cut back, 2 bases at V and 7 bases at J, with 8 bases in the middle. CDR3 coding DNA: TGTGCCAGCAGTGAAACGCGGAATGAAGCTTTCTTT. This translates into CASSETRNEAFF.

V usage is TRBV4-2 and J usage is TRBJ1-1; no clear D. Germline CDR1 LGHNA, CDR2 YNFKEQ. CDR3 length: 15 amino acids. The ends were cut back, 0 bases at V and 0 bases at J, with 8 bases in the middle. CDR3 sequence reads: CASSQEAALNTEAFF. As DNA, the CDR3 is TGTGCCAGCAGCCAAGAGGCGGCGTTGAACACTGAAGCTTTCTTT.

Remarks on this clone: Other DNA sequences of this sample code for an identical CDR3. The CDR3 coding sequence is TGTGCCAGCTCACCATCTGAGAATCAGCCCCAGCATTTT. Translating gives CASSPSENQPQHF. The rearrangement joins TRBV18 to TRBJ1-5; D ambiguous. This CDR3 comprises 13 residues. The germline V gene has CDR1 KGHSH and CDR2 LQKENI. V lost 2 bases to trimming and J lost 4 bases, with 6 bases between them.

The chain couples TRBV15 to TRBJ2-1; unclear D gene. Germline V lookup: CDR1 LNHNV, CDR2 YYDKDF (reference sequence). The CDR3 sequence is 12 residues long. V shed 3 bases and J shed 12 bases, with 12 bases lying between them. The CDR3 nucleotides read TGTGCCACCAGCAGTGACAAGGCCTCGCAGTTCTTC. It codes for CATSSDKASQFF. The full variable domain, its missing parts supplied by reference TRBV15 and TRBJ2-1, is DAMVIQNPRYQVTQFGKPVTLSCSQTLNHNVMYWYQQKSSQAPKLLFHYYDKDFNNEADTPDNFQSRRPNTSFCFLDIRSPGLGDTAMYLCATSSDKASQFFGPGTRLTVL.

V and J are TRBV10-2 and TRBJ1-2; 9 bases are shared with TRBD1. Germline assignment: CDR1 WSHSY and CDR2 SAAADI. Germline trimming cut 3 bases from V and 3 bases from J; bases unmatched to any gene: 2. This CDR3 has 14 residues. CDR3 sequence: CASSDRTGDYGYTF. CDR3 coding DNA: TGCGCCAGCAGTGACCGGACAGGGGACTATGGCTACACCTTC.

This clone was detected a few times. This chain uses TRBV30 with TRBJ1-2; TRBD1 is a possible D gene (6 bases). The CDR3 consists of 13 residues. Between the trimmed V and J ends, which lost 0 bases and 6 bases, there was a span of 11 bases. Looked up from germline, CDR1 is GTSNPN and CDR2 is SVGIG (reference sequence). In DNA, the CDR3 is TGTGCCTGGAGTGTAGGACAGCGTAATGGCTACACCTTC. Translated, it gives CAWSVGQRNGYTF.

The genes are TRBV4-1 and TRBJ2-7; D possibly corresponds to TRBD2 (5 bases). Germline-derived CDR1 and CDR2 are MGHRA and YSYEKL. The V and J ends lost 1 base and 0 bases respectively, with 10 bases between them. The CDR3 is 15 amino acids. The CDR3 is CASSQGLGDSYEQYF. The CDR3 DNA reads TGCGCCAGCAGCCAAGGACTGGGAGACTCCTACGAGCAGTACTTC.

The table lists this clone with a few counts. The rearrangement uses TRBV18 and TRBJ2-7, with 11 positions matching TRBD2. CDR3 length: 15 residues. The germline V gene has CDR1 KGHSH and CDR2 LQKENI. V lost 3 bases and J lost 5; bases outside the gene matches: 6. CDR3 in amino acids: CASSPPSGRSNEQYF. CDR3 bases: TGTGCCAGCTCACCTCCTAGCGGGAGGAGTAACGAGCAGTACTTC.

This chain joins TRBV5-5 and TRBJ2-7; the D gene is possibly TRBD2 (7 bases). The CDR3 extends over 15 amino acids. Germline V gives CDR1 SGHKS, CDR2 YYEKEE (reference sequence). The germline V and J ends were trimmed by 0 bases and 5 bases, with 15 bases remaining between them. CDR3: CASSLGSSGGNEQYF. DNA for the CDR3: TGTGCCAGCAGCTTGGGATCCTCGGGGGGCAACGAGCAGTACTTC.

The chain joins TRBV4-3 to TRBJ2-7; TRBD1 might be the D (5 bases). This CDR3 contains 15 residues. Trimming stripped 1 base from V and 3 bases from J, with 13 bases between. The germline V gene has CDR1 LGHNA and CDR2 YSLEER. CDR3 in DNA: TGCGCCAGCAGCCAAGTTCAGGGTACGGACTACGAGCAGTACTTC. Protein product: CASSQVQGTDYEQYF.

V gene TRBV5-1 combines with J gene TRBJ1-5; D uncertain. This CDR3 has 13 residues. V dropped 5 bases and J dropped 4 bases, with 10 bases sitting between them. Germline V CDR1 and CDR2: SGHRS, YFSETQ. For the CDR3, the DNA is TGCGCCAGCAGTTTTCAGGCGAATCAGCCCCAGCATTTT. Encoded protein: CASSFQANQPQHF.

The V gene is TRBV18, the J gene TRBJ2-4; possible D gene TRBD2, 5 bases. Germline CDR1 KGHSH, CDR2 LQKENI. With 3 bases removed from V and 6 bases from J, the gap between germline ends came to 9 bases. The CDR3 has 13 residues. The CDR3 here is CASSPPGLNIQYF. The CDR3 DNA reads as TGTGCCAGCTCACCCCCAGGACTAAACATTCAGTACTTC.

The V and J genes are TRBV7-3 and TRBJ1-1; 9 bases line up with TRBD1. This CDR3 is 17 amino acids long. CDR1 and CDR2 from the germline V gene are SGHTA and FQGTGA. V lost 4 bases, J lost 0 bases, and 9 bases stayed unmatched. In nucleotides, the CDR3 is TGTGCCAGCAGCTCCTCCGGGACAGGGAGAATGAACACTGAAGCTTTCTTT. Its protein product is CASSSSGTGRMNTEAFF.

The V call is TRBV11-2, the J call TRBJ2-4; D ambiguous. Trimming took 1 base from V and 0 from J, leaving 4 bases between them. CDR1 SGHAT and CDR2 FQNNGV come from the germline V gene. The CDR3 covers 14 residues. The CDR3 here is CASSLGVAKNIQYF. Written as DNA, the CDR3 is TGTGCCAGCAGCTTAGGCGTAGCCAAAAACATTCAGTACTTC.

The CDR3 nucleotides are TGTGCCAGCAGTTTAGGGGAGGATGGCAATCAGCCCCAGCATTTT. Its protein is CASSLGEDGNQPQHF. The V gene is TRBV28, the J gene TRBJ1-5; D unclear. With 2 bases removed from V and 2 bases from J, the gap between germline ends came to 10 bases. Germline CDR1 reads MDHEN; CDR2 reads SYDVKM. The CDR3 has 15 amino acids.

There are a few counts of this clone. The chain joins TRBV28 to TRBJ1-4; D gene uncertain. The CDR3 spans 13 residues. Germline V lookup: CDR1 MDHEN, CDR2 SYDVKM. Trimming took 10 bases from V and 0 from J, leaving 9 bases between them. Here the CDR3 DNA reads TGTGCCACCCTATCTGCAACTAATGAAAAACTGTTTTTT. This gives the protein CATLSATNEKLFF.

In DNA form, the CDR3 reads TGTGCCAGCAGTACCGCGGGACTTAGCTCCTACGAGCAGTACTTC. Translating gives CASSTAGLSSYEQYF. The chain recombines TRBV2 with TRBJ2-7, with D perhaps TRBD2 (6 bases). The CDR3 is made up of 15 amino acids. The germline V gene encodes CDR1 SNHLY and CDR2 FYNNEI. V was shortened by 5 bases and J by 0 bases, with 14 bases between the two germline ends.